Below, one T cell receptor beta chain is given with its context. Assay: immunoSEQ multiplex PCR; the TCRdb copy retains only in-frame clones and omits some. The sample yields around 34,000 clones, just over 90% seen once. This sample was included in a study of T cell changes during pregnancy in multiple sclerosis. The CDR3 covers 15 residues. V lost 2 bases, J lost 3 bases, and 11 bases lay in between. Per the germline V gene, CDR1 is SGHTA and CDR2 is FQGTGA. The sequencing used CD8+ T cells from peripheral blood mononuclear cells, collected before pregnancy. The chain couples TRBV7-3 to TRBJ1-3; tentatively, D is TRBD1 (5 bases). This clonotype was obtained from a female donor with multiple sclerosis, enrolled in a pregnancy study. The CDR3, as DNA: TGTGCCAGCAGCTTATCGGGGGGTTATGGAAACACCATATATTTT. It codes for CASSLSGGYGNTIYF.